The clone carrying this T cell receptor beta chain was picked up a small number of times. What it binds is not known. This CDR3 has 13 amino acids. V was cut by 0 bases and J by 7 bases, with 9 bases left in between. Germline values: CDR1 SNHLY, CDR2 FYNNEI. Caucasian adults living in Nashville, Tennessee, provided all samples. The data stem from a study of shared clonotypes between healthy human individuals. Findings and caveats of the study: The authors sampled blood alone, and tissue repertoires likely differ.

Only in-frame clones appear in the TCRdb table, and some are missing; sequencing was by immunoSEQ multiplex PCR. The table records approximately 470,000 clones, roughly 80% of them present only once. Material for sequencing was PBMCs. V gene TRBV2 combines with J gene TRBJ1-1; no clear D. The TCR sequence derives from a woman aged 40 to 50 in good health. Some clones in this sample may be carry-over from other donors' samples. As DNA, the CDR3 is TGTGCCAGCAGTGAAGCGCTGACCTTTGAAGCTTTCTTT. Amino acids: CASSEALTFEAFF.